This TCR beta chain appears in the sequencing data of a study of blood T cell repertoires in COVID-19 (dated by TCRdb to 2020 to 2021). Context from the whole study: Collaborator samples came from the United States, Italy and Spain and covered acute and convalescent phases of COVID-19. The repertoires were made available in a free public database intended to serve as a resource for research on the immune response to SARS-CoV-2. Nearly every sample came with metadata listing a de-identified subject ID, COVID-19 status, age in years and sex. Samples were obtained from the ongoing ImmuneRACE study (first 160 participants) and from over a thousand subjects provided by 6 global collaborators. The dataset comprised deeply sampled blood TCRbeta repertoires from subjects exposed to, actively infected with, or recovered from COVID-19. The prospective study material was composed of cDNA or gDNA derived from T cells, B-cell-depleted T cells, or PBMCs. Where available, HLA class I and class II types were obtained from metadata supplied by the sample provider rather than from assay-based typing. Overall study results and their limits: Clinical and demographic metadata were provided uncurated, with the amount varying by source and participant.

Collaborating institutions collected whole blood in K2EDTA tubes following their own protocols. For TCRbeta analysis, collaborator samples were shipped as frozen whole blood, as isolated PBMCs, or as DNA extracted from either sample type. Relative to germline, V is missing 3 bases and J is missing 4 bases, with 9 bases of the junction outside any gene match. Counted from cysteine to phenylalanine, this CDR3 has 18 amino acids. Solely the CDR3 DNA is kept, with 54 bases framed from the first base. CDR1 and CDR2, looked up from the germline V gene (reference sequence), are LNHDA and SQIVND. In regard to this clone: Its antigen specificity is not known. No base quality information exists; no much larger clone differs at one position.

The immunoSEQ Assay, a bias-controlled multiplex PCR, was used to amplify TCRbeta CDR3 regions from genomic DNA. The authors' analysis ran thus. Nucleated cell counts per sample were estimated from amplification of reference gene primers within the assay. Sequence reads were collapsed and filtered to measure the absolute abundance of every unique TCRbeta CDR3 rearrangement. Productive Simpson clonality was computed per sample as the square root of Simpson's diversity index over productive rearrangements. TCRdb took over this immuneACCESS table, retaining in-frame rearrangements with V and J assigned. Such tables are incomplete; in checked studies, under half of the missing clones stem from an unresolved V gene, and the remainder is unexplained. That table supplies the V and J calls and clone size; D and trimming were determined from the DNA. The sample table contains around 65,000 clones; only one count was recorded for around 82% of them. The top ten clonotypes cover approximately 16% of the sample.

The TCR comes from an older man with active COVID-19. Recombination connected TRBV19 to TRBJ2-2, with 12 junctional bases fitting TRBD2. Material for sequencing was peripheral blood. The DNA sequence reads TGTGCCAGTAGTATCATACTAGCGGGAGGAATGTTCACCGGGGAGCTGTTTTTT. Its translation is CASSIILAGGMFTGELFF.